A selection of T cell receptor beta chains follows, all from one sample in a study of cytomegalovirus exposure and HLA in healthy donors. The method was immunoSEQ multiplex PCR; TCRdb's version includes in-frame clones alone and lacks a portion of them. The table lists some 150,000 clones, around 85% of them singletons. The sequenced sample consisted of PBMCs. The receptors originated from a man between 35 and 55 years old in good health and CMV-seronegative. CDR3s include the opening cysteine and the closing phenylalanine or tryptophan. The D gene is left open where the match is weak. A row's size may be missing; if present it is once, few, many or a size class.

j_call d_call clone_size v_call cdr3_nt cdr3_aa
TRBJ2-4 . . TRBV29-1 TGCAGCGTTGAAGACACCCCTCGCACCCTACTAGCCAAAAACATTCAGTACTTC CSVEDTPRTLLAKNIQYF
TRBJ2-5 . . TRBV4-1 TGCGCCAGCAGCCAAGGGGGCCCTCAAGAGACCCAGTACTTC CASSQGGPQETQYF
TRBJ2-5 . . TRBV6-6 TGTGCCAGCAGTTACAGGGGTTCCCAAGAGACCCAGTACTTC CASSYRGSQETQYF
TRBJ1-6 TRBD1 . TRBV15 TGTGCCACCAGCAGACACAGGGGGACTAATTCACCCCTCCACTTT CATSRHRGTNSPLHF
TRBJ1-2 . few TRBV18 TGTGCCAGCTCACCCTCCGGGTTGGACTATGGCTACACCTTC CASSPSGLDYGYTF
TRBJ2-1 TRBD2 . TRBV5-4 TGTGCCAGCAGCTTGGCCGGGGGGGCCGGTTATGAGCAGTTCTTC CASSLAGGAGYEQFF
TRBJ1-1 . many TRBV7-3 TGTGCCAGCAGCTTAGGAGCGGTTATGAACACTGAAGCTTTCTTT CASSLGAVMNTEAFF
TRBJ2-1 . . TRBV5-1 TGCGCCAGCAGCCCGACTACAAACTCCTACAATGAGCAGTTCTTC CASSPTTNSYNEQFF
TRBJ2-5 . . TRBV30 TGTGCCTGGAGCGGGGACCAAGAGACCCAGTACTTC CAWSGDQETQYF
TRBJ2-5 . . TRBV30 TGTGCCTGGAGTCGTAGTGAGACCCAGTACTTC CAWSRSETQYF
TRBJ1-4 TRBD1 . TRBV6-6 TGTGCCAGCAGACGGGACAGATTGACAACTAATGAAAAACTGTTTTTT CASRRDRLTTNEKLFF
TRBJ2-4 . . TRBV5-1 TGCGCCAGCAGCTTGGGGGGGGGCTCAGGGGTCAAAAACATTCAGTACTTC CASSLGGGSGVKNIQYF
TRBJ2-1 TRBD1 . TRBV5-1 TGCGCCAGCAGCTCTGACAGGGTCTATGAGCAGTTCTTC CASSSDRVYEQFF
TRBJ2-2 . . TRBV28 TGTGCCAGCAGTTTGAGGAAGTGGACCGGGGAGCTGTTTTTT CASSLRKWTGELFF
TRBJ1-5 TRBD1 . TRBV7-8 TGTGCCAGCAGCTTAGGGACAGGGTACGGTCAGCCCCAGCATTTT CASSLGTGYGQPQHF
TRBJ2-5 . . TRBV7-6 TGTGCCAGCATCGCCCCGGTTTATCGAGAGACCCAGTACTTC CASIAPVYRETQYF
TRBJ2-7 . . TRBV6-6 TGTGCCAGCAGTTGGAAGACAGGTGCCTACGAGCAGTACTTC CASSWKTGAYEQYF
TRBJ2-3 TRBD2 . TRBV4-1 TGCGCCAGCAGCCAAGAAACTAGCGGGGGAGATACGCAGTATTTT CASSQETSGGDTQYF
TRBJ1-5 . . TRBV4-1 TGCGCCAGCAGCCAAGTACAAAATCAGCCCCAGCATTTT CASSQVQNQPQHF